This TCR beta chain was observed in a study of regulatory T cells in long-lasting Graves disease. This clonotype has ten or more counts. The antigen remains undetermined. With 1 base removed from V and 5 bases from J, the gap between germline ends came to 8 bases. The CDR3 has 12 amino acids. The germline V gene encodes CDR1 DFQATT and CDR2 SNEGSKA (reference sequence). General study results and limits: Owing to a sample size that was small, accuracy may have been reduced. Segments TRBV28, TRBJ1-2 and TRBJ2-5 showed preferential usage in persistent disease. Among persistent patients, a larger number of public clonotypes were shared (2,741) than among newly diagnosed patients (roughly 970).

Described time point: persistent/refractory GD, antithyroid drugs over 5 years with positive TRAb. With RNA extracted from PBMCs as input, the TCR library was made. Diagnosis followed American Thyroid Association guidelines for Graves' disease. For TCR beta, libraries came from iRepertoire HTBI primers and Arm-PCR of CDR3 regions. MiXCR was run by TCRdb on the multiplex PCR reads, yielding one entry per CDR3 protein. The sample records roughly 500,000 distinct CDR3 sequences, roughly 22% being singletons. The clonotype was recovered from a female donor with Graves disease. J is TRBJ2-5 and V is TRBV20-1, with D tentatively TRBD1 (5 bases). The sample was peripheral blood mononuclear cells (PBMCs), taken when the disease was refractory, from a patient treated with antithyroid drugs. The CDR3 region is CSARARAETQYF. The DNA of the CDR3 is TGCAGTGCTAGAGCCAGGGCGGAGACCCAGTACTTC.